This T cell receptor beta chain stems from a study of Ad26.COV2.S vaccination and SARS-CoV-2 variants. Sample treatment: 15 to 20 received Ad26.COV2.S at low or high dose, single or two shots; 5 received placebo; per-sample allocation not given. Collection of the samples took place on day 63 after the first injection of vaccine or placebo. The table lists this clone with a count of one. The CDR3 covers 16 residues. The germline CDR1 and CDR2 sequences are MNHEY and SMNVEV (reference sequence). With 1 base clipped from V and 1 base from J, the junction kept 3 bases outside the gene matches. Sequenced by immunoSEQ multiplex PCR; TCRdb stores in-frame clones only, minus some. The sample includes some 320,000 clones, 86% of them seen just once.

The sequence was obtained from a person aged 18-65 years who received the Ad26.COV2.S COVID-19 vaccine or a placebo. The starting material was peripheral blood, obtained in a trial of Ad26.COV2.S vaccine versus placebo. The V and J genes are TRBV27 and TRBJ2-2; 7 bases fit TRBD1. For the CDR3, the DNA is TGTGCCAGCAGTTTATATAGGACAGGGAACACCGGGGAGCTGTTTTTT. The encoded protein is CASSLYRTGNTGELFF.